This T cell receptor beta chain was recovered during a study of blood T cell repertoires in COVID-19. About the study: Acute and convalescent COVID-19 samples came from the United States, Italy and Spain.

Per the germline V gene, CDR1 is SGHTA and CDR2 is FQGNSA. CDR3 length: 13 amino acids. V was pared by 8 bases and J by 1 base, with 11 bases between. Data came from immunoSEQ multiplex PCR; TCRdb stores just in-frame clones and leaves some out. The data contain fewer than 250,000 clones, approximately 85% of them singletons. The J gene is TRBJ1-1, the V gene TRBV7-2; maybe TRBD1 (6 bases). This TCR was sampled from a woman aged 45-65 years with acute COVID-19. Sequenced: PBMCs or T cells enriched from blood (not recorded which). CDR3 in DNA: TGTGCCAGCGGGGAACAGGGGAACACTGAAGCTTTCTTT. Translating it yields CASGEQGNTEAFF.